One sample yielded the 19 T cell receptor beta chains listed below, sequenced in a study of T-cell memory formation after mild COVID-19. Each CDR3 protein gets one entry after TCRdb re-called the 5' RACE reads with MiXCR. Among 180,000 or so distinct CDR3 sequences listed, approximately 10% were seen once. The material sequenced was PBMCs or a T cell subset sorted from them (not recorded which). Receptors were obtained from a man between 18 and 29 years old who had mild COVID-19 (a few samples of this study predate the infection). Cell type and time point are not known.

Only a few counts were recorded for this clonotype. The rearrangement uses TRBV5-6 and TRBJ1-1, with a weak D call TRBD1 (6 bases). Germline V gene data show CDR1 as SGHDT and CDR2 as YYEEEE. Trimming took 1 base from V and 4 from J, leaving 8 bases between them. The CDR3 has 13 amino acids. CDR3: CASSLPGATEAFF. The CDR3 DNA reads TGTGCCAGCAGCTTGCCAGGGGCCACTGAAGCTTTCTTT.

The V and J genes are TRBV20-1 and TRBJ2-3; no clear D gene. This CDR3 has 14 residues. Trimming removed 2 bases at V and 0 bases at J, with 9 bases between. Per germline, CDR1 DFQATT and CDR2 SNEGSKA (reference sequence). The CDR3 spells CSARKPASTDTQYF. The CDR3 region has the DNA TGCAGTGCTAGAAAGCCAGCTAGCACAGATACGCAGTATTTT.

This sequence joins TRBV5-1 and TRBJ2-7; a possible D gene is TRBD2 (6 bases). V was shortened by 4 bases and J by 3 bases, with 17 bases between the two germline ends. The CDR3 consists of 15 residues. The germline V gene has CDR1 SGHRS and CDR2 YFSETQ. CDR3 sequence: CASSRGTGSSYEQYF. CDR3 DNA: TGCGCCAGCAGCCGCGGGACGGGTTCTAGCTACGAGCAGTACTTC.

This clonotype turned up a few times. This chain joins TRBV7-2 and TRBJ2-5; D is uncertain. Germline-derived CDR1 and CDR2 are SGHTA and FQGNSA. The CDR3 consists of 14 residues. With 5 bases removed from V and 7 bases from J, the gap between germline ends came to 17 bases. CDR3 nucleotide sequence: TGTGCCAGCAGCCCGCTCCTCGGGCCGCGGACCCAGTACTTC. Its translation: CASSPLLGPRTQYF.

V usage is TRBV4-1 and J usage is TRBJ1-6; unclear D gene. The germline CDR1 and CDR2 sequences are MGHRA and YSYEKL. The CDR3 is 16 amino acids. Trimming took 0 bases from V and 8 from J, leaving 14 bases between them. Here the CDR3 reads CASSQESGYGYSPLHF. The CDR3 DNA reads TGCGCCAGCAGCCAAGAATCAGGTTATGGTTATTCACCCCTCCACTTT.

This clonotype occurred a few times. V and J are TRBV20-1 and TRBJ1-5; D is undetermined. The V end lost 6 bases, the J end lost 4 bases, and 13 bases lay between the germline ends. There are 13 residues in the CDR3. CDR1 and CDR2 (germline): DFQATT, SNEGSKA (reference sequence). Here the CDR3 reads CSADARGNQPQHF. DNA of the CDR3: TGCAGTGCGGACGCACGGGGTAATCAGCCCCAGCATTTT.

The table lists this clonotype with many counts. The rearrangement links TRBV5-4 to TRBJ2-6; D ambiguous. The CDR3 runs to 15 residues. Germline-derived CDR1 and CDR2 are SGHNT and YYREEE (reference sequence). Trimming took 1 base from V and 1 from J, leaving 6 bases between them. CDR3 coding DNA: TGTGCCAGCAGCTTGCCAGGTTCTGGGGCCAACGTCCTGACTTTC. Its protein is CASSLPGSGANVLTF. Full variable domain (remainder filled in from reference TRBV5-4 and TRBJ2-6): ETGVTQSPTHLIKTRGQQVTLRCSSQSGHNTVSWYQQALGQGPQFIFQYYREEENGRGNFPPRFSGLQFPNYSSELNVNALELDDSALYLCASSLPGSGANVLTFGAGSRLTVL.

The chain recombines TRBV7-3 with TRBJ2-2; 7 bases align to TRBD2. The CDR3 runs to 15 residues. In germline, CDR1 is SGHTA, CDR2 FQGTGA. Trimming at V came to 5 bases and at J to 5 bases, leaving 8 bases not matched to a gene. The CDR3 DNA follows: TGTGCCAGCAGCCCCATGAGCGGGGCAACCGGGGAGCTGTTTTTT. This gives the protein CASSPMSGATGELFF. Drawing the rest from reference TRBV7-3 and TRBJ2-2, the complete variable domain is GAGVSQTPSNKVTEKGKYVELRCDPISGHTALYWYRQSLGQGPEFLIYFQGTGAADDSGLPNDRFFAVRPEGSVSTLKIQRTERGDSAVYLCASSPMSGATGELFFGEGSRLTVL.

This clonotype was seen more than once but under ten times. The chain is built from TRBV7-9 and TRBJ2-3, with TRBD1 identical over 7 bases. The CDR3 length is 14 residues. From germline, CDR1 is SEHNR and CDR2 FQNEAQ (reference sequence). Trimming cost V 1 base and J 7 bases; bases outside gene matches: 5. DNA of the CDR3: TGTGCCAGCAGCTTAGACAGGGGTGAGAATACGCAGTATTTT. It yields the protein CASSLDRGENTQYF.

This clonotype was seen only a few times. The rearrangement joins TRBV6-5 to TRBJ2-5; D is possibly TRBD1 (5 bases). CDR3 length: 14 amino acids. Deletions cut 5 bases from V and 2 bases from J, with 12 bases between. From germline, CDR1 is MNHEY and CDR2 SVGAGI. The CDR3 loop is CASSPRQTQETQYF. CDR3 sequence (DNA): TGTGCCAGCAGTCCAAGACAGACACAAGAGACCCAGTACTTC.

V gene TRBV20-1 combines with J gene TRBJ1-2; D gene uncertain. CDR3 size: 10 residues. V was pared by 5 bases and J by 8 bases, with 9 bases between. The germline gives CDR1 DFQATT, CDR2 SNEGSKA (reference sequence). The CDR3 reads CSAESIGYTF. CDR3 sequence (DNA): TGCAGTGCTGAGTCCATCGGCTACACCTTC.

This clonotype showed up just a few times. The chain joins TRBV6-5 to TRBJ2-5; D remains ambiguous. V lost 6 bases to trimming and J lost 0 bases, with 11 bases between them. The CDR3 spans 14 residues. CDR1 and CDR2 from the germline V gene are MNHEY and SVGAGI. CDR3 in amino acids: CASRPTGHQETQYF. In nucleotides, the CDR3 is TGTGCCAGCAGACCAACCGGGCACCAAGAGACCCAGTACTTC.

This clonotype was counted a few times. The chain links TRBV5-1 to TRBJ1-6, with D maybe TRBD1 (5 bases). Trimming pared 0 bases from V and 7 bases from J, leaving 11 bases between. Germline V gene lookup returns CDR1 SGHRS and CDR2 YFSETQ. The CDR3 has 15 amino acids. In nucleotides, the CDR3 is TGCGCCAGCAGCTTGGCCCCGGGGGGGAATTCACCCCTCCACTTT. Protein: CASSLAPGGNSPLHF.

This clonotype was observed at least ten times. The V gene is TRBV6-1, the J gene TRBJ2-7, with 8 bases matching TRBD1. V gave up 8 bases and J gave up 1 base; unmatched junction bases: 4. CDR1 is MNHNS and CDR2 is SASEGT in the germline V gene. This CDR3 contains 13 residues. The CDR3 spells CASRDRSSYEQYF. The CDR3 nucleotides read TGTGCCAGCCGGGACAGGAGTTCCTACGAGCAGTACTTC.

This chain uses TRBV7-2 with TRBJ1-1; D is uncertain. V lost 4 bases to trimming and J lost 11 bases, with 17 bases between them. The CDR3 length is 13 residues. Germline CDR1 and CDR2: SGHTA and FQGNSA. CDR3 sequence: CASSSIAGLRAFF. The DNA for the CDR3 is TGTGCCAGCAGCTCTATAGCAGGCCTTAGGGCTTTCTTT.

The rearrangement links TRBV2 to TRBJ2-4; D gene ambiguous. The CDR3 is 11 residues long. The germline V gene has CDR1 SNHLY and CDR2 FYNNEI. Between the trimmed V and J ends, which lost 3 bases and 8 bases, there was a span of 5 bases. The CDR3, as DNA: TGTGCCAGCAGTGAGACGGACATTCAGTACTTC. Translating it yields CASSETDIQYF.

This clonotype has just a few counts. V is TRBV7-2 and J is TRBJ1-2; D unclear. Germline values: CDR1 SGHTA, CDR2 FQGNSA. The CDR3 is made up of 15 amino acids. Trimming cost V 0 bases and J 6 bases, with 14 bases left between them. DNA of the CDR3: TGTGCCAGCAGCTTAGCACACGGGAGCGGAAATGGCTACACCTTC. Its protein is CASSLAHGSGNGYTF.

This clonotype appeared a few times. The chain employs TRBV20-1 and TRBJ1-5, with 8 bases that match TRBD1. Looked up from germline, CDR1 is DFQATT and CDR2 is SNEGSKA (reference sequence). This CDR3 has 20 residues. Trimming removed 0 bases from V and 5 bases from J; junction bases left unmatched: 21. In DNA form, the CDR3 reads TGCAGTGCTAGAGATCGCCGACAGGGGTATTCAACCTATCTTCATCAGCCCCAGCATTTT. This gives the protein CSARDRRQGYSTYLHQPQHF.

This clonotype was seen a few times. This chain joins TRBV5-6 and TRBJ2-2; D possibly corresponds to TRBD1 (6 bases). The CDR3 spans 15 residues. Germline CDR1 and CDR2: SGHDT and YYEEEE. The ends were cut back, 3 bases at V and 6 bases at J, with 15 bases in the middle. The CDR3 is CASSWQGIVAGELFF. CDR3 coding DNA: TGTGCCAGCAGCTGGCAGGGGATCGTTGCCGGGGAGCTGTTTTTT.